A selection of T cell receptor beta chains follows, all from one sample in a study of blood T cell repertoires in COVID-19. The method was immunoSEQ multiplex PCR; TCRdb's version includes in-frame clones alone and lacks a portion of them. This table has over 100,000 clones, over 75% appearing once. Material: peripheral blood. The source is a woman aged 50 to 60 with acute or convalescent COVID-19. The CDR3 runs from the conserved cysteine through the conserved F or W. D genes are given only for firm matches. Clone size is not always given. Where it is, it says once, few, many or a class for expanded clones.

V,J,size,D,DNA,CDR3
TRBV4-1,TRBJ1-5,NA,NA,TGCGCCAGCAGCCAAAGCGGAGTGCCCGGTCAGCCCCAGCATTTT,CASSQSGVPGQPQHF
TRBV7-2,TRBJ2-7,few,TRBD2,TGTGCCAGCAGCTTACGGGCGGGGGGCTCTCGCGAGCAGTACTTC,CASSLRAGGSREQYF
TRBV2,TRBJ1-6,NA,NA,TGTGCCAGCAGTGCCCTTAGGGGTACGGGTTCACCCCTCCACTTT,CASSALRGTGSPLHF
TRBV5-1,TRBJ2-3,NA,NA,TGCGCCAGCAGCTTACTAAAGGCGGTGGATACGCAGTATTTT,CASSLLKAVDTQYF
TRBV3-1/TRBV3-2,TRBJ2-3,NA,TRBD2,TGTGCCAGCAGCCGGGGCGGGGGGGCAGGTGGCACAGATACGCAGTATTTT,CASSRGGGAGGTDTQYF
TRBV6-1,TRBJ1-5,NA,NA,TGTGCCAGCAGTGATCCCCCCGGGCAGGGGAAAAGGATAGGCGGTCAGCCCCAGCATTTT,CASSDPPGQGKRIGGQPQHF
TRBV9,TRBJ1-4,NA,TRBD1,TGTGCCAGCAGCGCCCTGGAGACAGGGATAAGTGAAAAACTGTTTTTT,CASSALETGISEKLFF
TRBV19,TRBJ1-2,NA,NA,TGTGCCAGTAGACGGGACACCACTAACTATGGCTACACCTTC,CASRRDTTNYGYTF
TRBV5-1,TRBJ2-1,NA,NA,TGCGCCAGCAGCTTGGCGGGTCGGTACTCCTACAATGAGCAGTTCTTC,CASSLAGRYSYNEQFF
TRBV15,TRBJ2-1,NA,TRBD2,TGTGCCACCAGCAGAGATTATAACGGGGGGGACAATGAGCAGTTCTTC,CATSRDYNGGDNEQFF
TRBV2,TRBJ1-1,NA,TRBD1,TGTGCCAGCAGCCAACAGGGGGCTAGGACTGAAGCTTTCTTT,CASSQQGARTEAFF
TRBV5-1,TRBJ2-7,once,TRBD2,TGCGCCAGCAGCTCCCCCGTCACACCCGGGGGGACCTACGAGCAGTACTTC,CASSSPVTPGGTYEQYF
TRBV30,TRBJ2-5,NA,NA,TGTGCCTGGAGTGTCATATTAGTTGATGAGACCCAGTACTTC,CAWSVILVDETQYF
TRBV1,TRBJ1-2,NA,NA,TGCACCAGCAGGATAAGACAGGGGGCGGACTATGGCTACACCTTC,CTSRIRQGADYGYTF
TRBV30,TRBJ1-5,NA,NA,TGTGCCTGGTCCTCAGGGAGCAATCAGCCCCAGCATTTT,CAWSSGSNQPQHF
TRBV7-3,TRBJ1-2,NA,TRBD1,TGTGCCAGCAGCTTAATCGCGACAGGGGGAGGCCATGCTAACTATGGCTACACCTTC,CASSLIATGGGHANYGYTF
TRBV12-3/TRBV12-4,TRBJ1-2,NA,NA,TGTGCCAGCAGTCCGTCAGGGTATGGCTACACCTTC,CASSPSGYGYTF
TRBV6-5,TRBJ2-7,few,NA,TGTGCCAGCAGTCCTAGGATGACCTACGAGCAGTACTTC,CASSPRMTYEQYF
TRBV19,TRBJ2-7,NA,NA,TGTGCCAGTAGTATGGGAGACTCGGAACTCTACGAGCAGTACTTC,CASSMGDSELYEQYF
TRBV24-1,TRBJ2-2,NA,NA,TGTGCCACCAGTGGGTCCACTAAAGGAACCGGGGAGCTGTTTTTT,CATSGSTKGTGELFF
TRBV7-2,TRBJ2-7,NA,NA,TGTGCCAGCAGCCGGGACTTCTACGAGCAGTACTTC,CASSRDFYEQYF
TRBV27,TRBJ2-6,NA,NA,TGTGCCAGCAGTTTCCGGGGGGCCCGTTTCTCTGGGGCCAACGTCCTGACTTTC,CASSFRGARFSGANVLTF
TRBV6-5,TRBJ1-1,once,NA,TGTGCCAGTTCTACAGGGTGGGCTGAAGCTTTCTTT,CASSTGWAEAFF
TRBV2,TRBJ1-6,NA,NA,TGTGCCAGCGGACAGTATAATTCACCCCTCCACTTT,CASGQYNSPLHF
TRBV28,TRBJ2-1,NA,NA,TGTGCCAGCACTAAGGGGGGGCCTGGGAATGAGCAGTTCTTC,CASTKGGPGNEQFF
TRBV5-4,TRBJ1-6,NA,NA,TGTGCCAGCAGCTTGGGGGGGGGAGGCTATAATTCACCCCTCCACTTT,CASSLGGGGYNSPLHF
TRBV6-5,TRBJ1-2,NA,TRBD1,TGTGCCAGCAGGGGGGCAGGGGGCGATGGCTACACCTTC,CASRGAGGDGYTF
TRBV5-4,TRBJ1-5,NA,NA,TGTGCCAGCAGCCCAGGGTCGGGCAATCAGCCCCAGCATTTT,CASSPGSGNQPQHF
TRBV19,TRBJ1-5,NA,TRBD1,TGTGCCAGTAGTATAGAGGGACAGGGGGCAAGACAGCCCCAGCATTTT,CASSIEGQGARQPQHF
TRBV2,TRBJ2-1,few,NA,TGTGCCAGCAGTGCCCAGATACTATACAATGAGCAGTTCTTC,CASSAQILYNEQFF
TRBV13,TRBJ1-5,NA,NA,TGTGCCAGCAGCTTCGGGGCATGGGGGAGGAATCAGCCCCAGCATTTT,CASSFGAWGRNQPQHF
TRBV7-9,TRBJ1-1,NA,NA,TGTGCCAGCAGCTTAAACAGGGAAACTGAAGCTTTCTTT,CASSLNRETEAFF
TRBV11-2,TRBJ2-3,NA,NA,TGTGCCAGCAGCTTCGACCTAGGGGGAGCCGTCACGCAGTATTTT,CASSFDLGGAVTQYF
TRBV28,TRBJ1-1,once,NA,TGTGCCAGCAGTTCCCCGATTGGGGGCGCTGAAGCTTTCTTT,CASSSPIGGAEAFF
TRBV15,TRBJ1-4,NA,NA,TGTGCCACCAGCATTGAAGGGGCAACTAATGAAAAACTGTTTTTT,CATSIEGATNEKLFF
TRBV5-1,TRBJ1-1,NA,TRBD1,TGCGCCAGCACCCGGGACAGGGGGGACACTGAAGCTTTCTTT,CASTRDRGDTEAFF
TRBV7-8,TRBJ1-2,NA,TRBD1,TGTGCCAGCAGCCAACCCCTAAAACCTAAACTAGGACAGGGGGAGACTGGCTACACCTTC,CASSQPLKPKLGQGETGYTF
TRBV12-3/TRBV12-4,TRBJ1-1,NA,NA,TGTGCCAGCAGCCGCGATGTCACTGAAGCTTTCTTT,CASSRDVTEAFF
TRBV9,TRBJ1-4,NA,NA,TGTGCCAGCAGCCCATCCATCCTGGGTCTGACGGGGAATGAAAAACTGTTTTTT,CASSPSILGLTGNEKLFF
TRBV28,TRBJ1-5,NA,NA,TGTGCCAGCAGACCTACAGGGAACGGAAATCAGCCCCAGCATTTT,CASRPTGNGNQPQHF
TRBV30,TRBJ2-1,NA,NA,TGTGCCTGGAGCGAGGAGGGGACGGGTAATGAGCAGTTCTTC,CAWSEEGTGNEQFF
TRBV3-1/TRBV3-2,TRBJ2-3,once,TRBD2,TGTGCCAGCAGCCCACAGATGGGACTAGCGCACCCCTCGGATACGCAGTATTTT,CASSPQMGLAHPSDTQYF
TRBV5-4,TRBJ2-1,NA,NA,TGTGCCAGCAGCTTACAGGGAGCGGCCCCCCAGTTCTTC,CASSLQGAAPQFF
TRBV27,TRBJ1-2,NA,TRBD1,TGTGCCAGCAGTTTTTATGGGACAGCTAACTATGGCTACACCTTC,CASSFYGTANYGYTF
TRBV7-8,TRBJ1-1,NA,NA,TGTGCCAGCAGCTTGAGGATGGGTACTGAAGCTTTCTTT,CASSLRMGTEAFF
TRBV5-1,TRBJ2-2,NA,NA,TGCGCCAGCAGCTTAACCGGGGGATGGAACACCGGGGAGCTGTTTTTT,CASSLTGGWNTGELFF
TRBV5-1,TRBJ2-5,NA,TRBD2,TGCGCCAGCAGCTCCACATTTATAGCGGGGCAACGAGAGACCCAGTACTTC,CASSSTFIAGQRETQYF
TRBV25-1,TRBJ1-6,NA,NA,TGTGCCAGCAGTGACCGGGGGTATAATTCACCCCTCCACTTT,CASSDRGYNSPLHF
TRBV7-8,TRBJ1-1,NA,TRBD1,TGTGCCAGCAGCATTGGACAGGGGCTGAACACTGAAGCTTTCTTT,CASSIGQGLNTEAFF
TRBV5-1,TRBJ2-1,few,TRBD2,TGCGCCAGCAGGGGGGGGTCCTCCTACAATGAGCAGTTCTTC,CASRGGSSYNEQFF
TRBV2,TRBJ2-5,few,NA,TGTGCCAGCAGGGGGGGGGCTAGGGAGACCCAGTACTTC,CASRGGARETQYF
TRBV23-1,TRBJ1-2,NA,TRBD1,TGCGCCAGCAGTCAGCTCGGGGACCCACTCAGGGGGCCGTCCTATGGCTACACCTTC,CASSQLGDPLRGPSYGYTF
TRBV3-1/TRBV3-2,TRBJ1-2,NA,NA,TGTGCCAGCAGCCAAGCACGGAGTGGCTACACCTTC,CASSQARSGYTF
TRBV10-2,TRBJ1-3,NA,NA,TGCGCCAGCAGTGAAGGGGGACGGTTCTCTGGAAACACCATATATTTT,CASSEGGRFSGNTIYF
TRBV5-1,TRBJ1-5,NA,NA,TGCGCCAGCAGCTTGGGCCAGAATAGCAATCAGCCCCAGCATTTT,CASSLGQNSNQPQHF
TRBV10-2,TRBJ1-5,NA,NA,TGCGCCAGCAGCAATACCGGGGACAATCAGCCCCAGCATTTT,CASSNTGDNQPQHF
TRBV4-1,TRBJ1-2,NA,TRBD1,TGCGCCAGCAGGGGAGGACAGGGTCCTTCCATCTATGGCTACACCTTC,CASRGGQGPSIYGYTF
TRBV19,TRBJ1-5,NA,NA,TGTGCCAGTAGACCACGGACAATTGATCCTCAGCCCCAGCATTTT,CASRPRTIDPQPQHF
TRBV5-1,TRBJ2-3,once,NA,TGCGCCAGCAGCTTGGGCGGGACGGCCAGCACAGATACGCAGTATTTT,CASSLGGTASTDTQYF